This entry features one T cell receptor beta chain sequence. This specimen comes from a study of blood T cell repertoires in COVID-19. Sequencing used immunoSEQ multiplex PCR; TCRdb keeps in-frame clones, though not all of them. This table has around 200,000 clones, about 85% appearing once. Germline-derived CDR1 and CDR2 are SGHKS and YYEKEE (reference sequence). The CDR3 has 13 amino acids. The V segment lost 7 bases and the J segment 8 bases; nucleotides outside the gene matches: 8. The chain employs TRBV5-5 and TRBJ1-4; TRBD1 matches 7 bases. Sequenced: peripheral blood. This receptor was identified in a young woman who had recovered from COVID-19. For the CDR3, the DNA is TGTGCCAGCCACAGGGGATCTAGGGAAAAACTGTTTTTT. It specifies CASHRGSREKLFF.